This T cell receptor beta chain stems from a study of post-analysis software for immune sequencing data. There are a few counts of this clonotype. Its antigen is still unknown. Broader study findings: Higher frequency in patients than in controls was seen for about five TRBV segments, with TRBV5-6, TRBV5-1 and TRBV20-1 among them. Multiple sclerosis was associated with a significant reduction in normalized Chao1 diversity relative to controls.

Unique molecular identifiers were carried by the TCR beta cDNA libraries. A single record per CDR3 protein comes from TCRdb applying MiXCR to the PCR reads. The data hold over 250,000 distinct CDR3 sequences, with 36% observed a single time. Germline V gives CDR1 SEHNR, CDR2 FQNEAQ (reference sequence). V shed 5 bases and J shed 4 bases, with 8 bases lying between them. The CDR3 extends over 12 amino acids. This sequence joins TRBV7-9 and TRBJ1-1, with TRBD1 as a possible D gene (5 bases). This clonotype originated in a girl between 10 and 17 years old with multiple sclerosis. The sample was blood. This CDR3 reads CASSPGATEAFF. In DNA, the CDR3 is TGTGCCAGCAGCCCCGGGGCCACTGAAGCTTTCTTT.